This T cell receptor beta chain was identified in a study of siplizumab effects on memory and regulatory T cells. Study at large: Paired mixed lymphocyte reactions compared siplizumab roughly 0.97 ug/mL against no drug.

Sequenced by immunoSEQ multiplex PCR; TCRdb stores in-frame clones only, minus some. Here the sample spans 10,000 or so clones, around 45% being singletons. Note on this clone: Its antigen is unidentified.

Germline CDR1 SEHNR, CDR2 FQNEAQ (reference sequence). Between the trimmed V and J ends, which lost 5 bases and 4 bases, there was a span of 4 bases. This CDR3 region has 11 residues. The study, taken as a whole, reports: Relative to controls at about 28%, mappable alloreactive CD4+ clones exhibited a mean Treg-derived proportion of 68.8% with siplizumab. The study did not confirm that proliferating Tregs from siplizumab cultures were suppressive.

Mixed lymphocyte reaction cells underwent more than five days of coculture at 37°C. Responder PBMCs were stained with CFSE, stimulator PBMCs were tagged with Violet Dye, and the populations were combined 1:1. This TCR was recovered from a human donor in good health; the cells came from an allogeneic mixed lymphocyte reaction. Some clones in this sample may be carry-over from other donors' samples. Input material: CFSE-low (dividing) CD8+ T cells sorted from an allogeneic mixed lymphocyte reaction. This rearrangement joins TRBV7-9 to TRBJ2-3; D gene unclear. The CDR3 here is CASSVADTQYF. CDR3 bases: TGTGCCAGCAGCGTGGCAGATACGCAGTATTTT.